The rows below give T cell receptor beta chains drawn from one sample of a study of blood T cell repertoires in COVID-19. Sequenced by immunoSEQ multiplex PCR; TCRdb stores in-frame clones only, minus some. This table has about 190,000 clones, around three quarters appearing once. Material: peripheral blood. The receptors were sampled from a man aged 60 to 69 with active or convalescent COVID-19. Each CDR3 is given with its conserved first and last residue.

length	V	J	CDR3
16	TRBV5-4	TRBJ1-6	CASSRPGQGGNSPLHF
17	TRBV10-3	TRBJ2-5	CAISDQTSGSGQETQYF
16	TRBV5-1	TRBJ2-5	CASSLFRGSSQETQYF
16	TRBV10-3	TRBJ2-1	CAISESERRSYNEQFF
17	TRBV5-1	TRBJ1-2	CASSLSPGNPSGEGYTF
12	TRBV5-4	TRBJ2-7	CASSSRSYEQYF
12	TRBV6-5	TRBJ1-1	CASSLGTVEAFF
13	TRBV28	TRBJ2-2	CVVGGRFTGELFF
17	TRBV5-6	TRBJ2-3	CASSSTRSARLSDTQYF
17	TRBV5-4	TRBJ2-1	CASSLDRLREGQGEQFF
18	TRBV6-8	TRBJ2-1	CASSYSRTSSPFYNEQFF
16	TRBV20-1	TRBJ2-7	CSASRLAGGSSYEQYF
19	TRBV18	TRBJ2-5	CASSPRGLAGVAKVETQYF
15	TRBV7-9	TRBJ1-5	CASSLGGGGNQPQHF
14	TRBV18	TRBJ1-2	CASSPPGQNYGYTF
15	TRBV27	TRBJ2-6	CASSSRSSGANVLTF
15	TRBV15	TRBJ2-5	CATSRGGTDAETQYF
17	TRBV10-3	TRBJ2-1	CAISNTPGTSGSNEQFF
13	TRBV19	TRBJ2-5	CASSIRGQETQYF
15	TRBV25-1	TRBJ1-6	CASSESGGVGSPLHF
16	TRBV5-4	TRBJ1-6	CASSLGTASQFSPLHF
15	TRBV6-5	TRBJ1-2	CASSYGDRPGYGYTF
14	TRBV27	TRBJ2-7	CASSIGQGPYEQYF
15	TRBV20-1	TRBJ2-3	CSASMRVSSTDTQYF
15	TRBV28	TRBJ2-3	CASRLAGVGTDTQYF
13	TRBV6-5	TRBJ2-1	CASSRDYFNEQFF
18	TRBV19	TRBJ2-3	CASSKTGLAGGPADTQYF
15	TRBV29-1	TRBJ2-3	CSVDRLAGMGDTQYF
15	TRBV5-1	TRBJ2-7	CASSPSTGGASEQYF
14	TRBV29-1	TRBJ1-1	CSVQTGTRDTEAFF
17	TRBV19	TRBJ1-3	CASRDRGSTYSGNTIYF
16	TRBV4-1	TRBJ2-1	CASSQEAYTSRNEQFF
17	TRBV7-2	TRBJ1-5	CASSSGTGRRGGEPQHF
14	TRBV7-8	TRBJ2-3	CASSARPEGDTQYF
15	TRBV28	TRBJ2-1	CASSSWDISYNEQFF
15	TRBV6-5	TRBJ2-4	CASSSVEAAKNIQYF
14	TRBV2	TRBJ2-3	CASSRQGAKDTQYF
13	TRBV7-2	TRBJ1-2	CASRLAGNYGYTF
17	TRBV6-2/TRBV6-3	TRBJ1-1	CASSYSWDRLANTEAFF
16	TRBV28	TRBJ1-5	CASSNKQGASNQPQHF
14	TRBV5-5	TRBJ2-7	CASSSATRGYEQYF